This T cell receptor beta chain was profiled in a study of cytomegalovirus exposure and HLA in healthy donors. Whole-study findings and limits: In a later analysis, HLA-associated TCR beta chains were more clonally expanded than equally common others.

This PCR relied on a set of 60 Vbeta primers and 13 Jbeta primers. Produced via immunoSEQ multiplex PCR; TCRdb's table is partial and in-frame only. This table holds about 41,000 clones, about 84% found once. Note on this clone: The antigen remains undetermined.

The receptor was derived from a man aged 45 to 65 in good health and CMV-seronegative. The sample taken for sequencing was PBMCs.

The CDR3 spells CASSQGRGRPQHF. The CDR3 DNA sequence: TGCGCCAGCAGCCAAGGCAGGGGTAGGCCCCAGCATTTT. This chain links TRBV4-1 with TRBJ1-5; tentative D call: TRBD1 (6 bases). Germline V gene sequence: CDR1 MGHRA, CDR2 YSYEKL. The CDR3 has 13 amino acids. The germline V and J ends were trimmed by 1 base and 9 bases, with 10 bases remaining between them.